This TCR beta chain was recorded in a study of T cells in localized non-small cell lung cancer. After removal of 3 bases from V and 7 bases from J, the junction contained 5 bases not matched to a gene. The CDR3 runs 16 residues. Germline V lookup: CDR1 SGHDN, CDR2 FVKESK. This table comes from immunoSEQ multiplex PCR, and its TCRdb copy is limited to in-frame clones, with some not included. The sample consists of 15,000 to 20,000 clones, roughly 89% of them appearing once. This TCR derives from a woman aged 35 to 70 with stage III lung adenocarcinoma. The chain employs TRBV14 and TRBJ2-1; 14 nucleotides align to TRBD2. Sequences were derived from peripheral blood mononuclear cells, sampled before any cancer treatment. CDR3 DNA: TGTGCCAGCAGCCACTTGACTAGCGGGAGGGAGAATGAGCAGTTCTTC. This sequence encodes CASSHLTSGRENEQFF.